This T cell receptor (beta chain) was retrieved from a study of shared clonotypes between healthy human individuals. It was CD45RO-negative cells, positively selected for CCR7, that made up naive CD8 cells, with terminally differentiated effector memory CD45RA+ cells excluded. Clones were read by immunoSEQ multiplex PCR, and TCRdb kept only the in-frame ones, dropping some. Of around 640,000 clones in the sample, around 96% were seen once. The receptor's source is a woman aged 25-40 years in good health. Sample: naive CD8+ T cells sorted from blood.

CDR3 sequence reads: CASSYLATSASDTQYF. The CDR3 bases are TGTGCCAGCAGTTACCTCGCGACTAGCGCTTCAGATACGCAGTATTTT. The chain couples TRBV28 to TRBJ2-3, with TRBD2 matching over 8 bases. Per the germline V gene, CDR1 is MDHEN and CDR2 is SYDVKM. The CDR3 contains 16 residues. Unmatched junction bases numbered 10, after V lost 4 bases and J lost 4 bases.